The clone carrying this T cell receptor (beta chain) was picked up many times. The junction shows a germline mismatch at one end, possibly a read error. The data originate from a study of regulatory T cells in long-lasting Graves disease. Time point in this sample: persistent/refractory GD, antithyroid drugs over 5 years with positive TRAb. TCR sequences were obtained from RNA taken from PBMCs. American Thyroid Association guidelines defined Graves' disease diagnosis. The TCR beta library used iRepertoire HTBI primers with Arm-PCR amplification of CDR3. TCRdb ran MiXCR on the multiplex PCR reads and lists one entry per CDR3 protein. This sample carries about 460,000 distinct CDR3 sequences, about 20% of them seen once, and the ten largest clones take about an eighth. The sequence came from a female donor with Graves disease. The sample was peripheral blood mononuclear cells (PBMCs), taken when the disease was refractory, from a patient treated with antithyroid drugs.

The CDR3 DNA reads TGTGCCAGCAGCCCCGGGACAGGGCTAAACTTC. Translated, it gives CASSPGTGLNF. The chain links TRBV7-2 to TRBJ2-5; the match to TRBD1 covers 9 bases. The CDR3 sequence is 11 residues long. CDR1 is SGHTA, CDR2 FQGNSA, per germline.